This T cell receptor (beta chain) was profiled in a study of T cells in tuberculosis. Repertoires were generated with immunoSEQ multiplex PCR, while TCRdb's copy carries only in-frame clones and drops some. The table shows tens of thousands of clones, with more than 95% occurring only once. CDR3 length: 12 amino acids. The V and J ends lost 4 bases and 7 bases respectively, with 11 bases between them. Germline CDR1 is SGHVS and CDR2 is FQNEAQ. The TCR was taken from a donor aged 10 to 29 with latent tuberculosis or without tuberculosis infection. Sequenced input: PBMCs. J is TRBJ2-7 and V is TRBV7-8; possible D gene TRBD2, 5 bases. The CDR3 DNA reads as TGTGCCAGCAGCTCCCGGGAAGGGGAGCAGTACTTC. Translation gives CASSSREGEQYF.